Below are 22 T cell receptor beta chains sequenced from a single sample in a study of T cell responses to AZD1222 COVID-19 vaccine. The assay was immunoSEQ multiplex PCR, and TCRdb's table has in-frame clones only and misses some. The sample holds fewer than 150,000 clones; approximately 94% are singletons and the top ten take about 3%. Sequenced here: peripheral blood, sampled on day 0 of AZD1222 vaccination. The receptors derive from an adult in good health.

As for this clone: Different DNA sequences within this sample yield the same CDR3. The V and J genes are TRBV9 and TRBJ1-3; tentatively, D is TRBD1 (5 bases). CDR1 is SGDLS, CDR2 YYNGEE, per germline. Trimming took off 1 base at V and 2 bases at J, with 7 bases between the two ends. The CDR3 totals 14 residues. The CDR3 region has the DNA TGTGCCAGCAGCGTACAGGGCGCTGGAAACACCATATATTTT. Residues: CASSVQGAGNTIYF.

The chain employs TRBV3-1 (or the pseudogene TRBV3-2) and TRBJ2-7; TRBD2 matches 10 bases. With V trimmed by 5 bases and J by 7 bases, 8 bases remained unmatched. This CDR3 comprises 14 residues. Looked up from germline, CDR1 is LGHDT and CDR2 is YNNKEL (reference sequence). In nucleotides, the CDR3 is TGTGCCAGCAGCTCTAGCGGGAGCCCCAAAGAGCAGTACTTC. As protein: CASSSSGSPKEQYF.

The rearrangement joins TRBV7-8 to TRBJ1-4; tentatively, D is TRBD1 (5 bases). The CDR3 runs to 16 residues. CDR1 and CDR2 (germline): SGHVS, FQNEAQ. V gave up 4 bases and J gave up 5 bases, with 17 bases separating them. The CDR3 loop reads CASSSDPGGGNEKLFF. The CDR3 nucleotides read TGTGCCAGCAGCTCAGACCCGGGGGGTGGGAATGAAAAACTGTTTTTT.

The chain recombines TRBV6-1 with TRBJ2-7; 8 bases agree with TRBD1. The CDR3 runs to 14 residues. V lost 2 bases to trimming and J lost 5 bases; unmatched junction nucleotides: 5. Per germline, CDR1 MNHNS and CDR2 SASEGT. CDR3 loop: CASSEPGGLDEQYF. For the CDR3, the DNA is TGTGCCAGCAGTGAACCAGGGGGCTTGGACGAGCAGTACTTC.

This chain joins TRBV7-2 and TRBJ1-1; the match to TRBD1 covers 11 bases. The CDR3 covers 15 residues. The V gene's germline CDR1 is SGHTA and CDR2 FQGNSA. V lost 5 bases, J lost 4 bases, and 6 bases stayed unmatched. The CDR3 reads CASSRTGGLGTEAFF. For the CDR3, the DNA is TGTGCCAGCAGCAGGACAGGGGGCCTGGGCACTGAAGCTTTCTTT. The full variable domain, in which reference TRBV7-2 and TRBJ1-1 provide the parts outside the CDR3, is GAGVSQSPSNKVTEKGKDVELRCDPISGHTALYWYRQSLGQGLEFLIYFQGNSAPDKSGLPSDRFSAERTGGSVSTLTIQRTQQEDSAVYLCASSRTGGLGTEAFFGQGTRLTVV.

The chain recombines TRBV11-2 with TRBJ2-1, with D possibly TRBD1 on 6 matching bases. The germline V and J ends were trimmed by 3 bases and 8 bases, with 17 bases remaining between them. Germline CDR1 is SGHAT and CDR2 is FQNNGV. The CDR3 sequence is 15 residues long. The CDR3: CASSFRTQAGDEQFF. The CDR3 DNA reads TGTGCCAGCAGCTTCCGGACTCAAGCAGGGGATGAGCAGTTCTTC.

The rearrangement links TRBV5-8 to TRBJ2-1; TRBD2 aligns across 10 bases. The germline V gene encodes CDR1 SGHTS and CDR2 YDEGEE. Germline trimming cut 4 bases from V and 8 bases from J; bases unmatched to any gene: 15. The CDR3 is 17 residues long. The CDR3 DNA reads as TGTGCCAGCAGCCGACGACTAGCGGGCGATGAAGGAGATGAGCAGTTCTTC. Translated, it gives CASSRRLAGDEGDEQFF.

The chain is built from TRBV10-3 and TRBJ2-1, with TRBD2 matching 10 bases. J was trimmed by 8 bases and V by 11 bases; bases with no gene match: 9. The CDR3 runs to 13 residues. The germline V gene encodes CDR1 ENHRY and CDR2 SYGVKD. The CDR3 reads CASWTSGWDEQFF. CDR3 nucleotides: TGTGCCTCCTGGACTAGCGGCTGGGATGAGCAGTTCTTC.

DNA for the CDR3: TGTGCCAGCAGTTCGACAGGGTTATCTGGCTACACCTTC. Its protein product is CASSSTGLSGYTF. The rearrangement joins TRBV28 to TRBJ1-2, with 7 bases that match TRBD1. The germline V gene has CDR1 MDHEN and CDR2 SYDVKM. The ends lost 4 bases at V and 7 bases at J; junction bases unmatched: 6. This CDR3 region has 13 residues.

Concerning this clone: Other DNA sequences of this sample code for an identical CDR3. The J gene is TRBJ2-1, the V gene TRBV28, with no clear D. The ends were cut back, 4 bases at V and 4 bases at J, with 2 bases in the middle. Germline V CDR1 and CDR2: MDHEN, SYDVKM. The CDR3 is 11 amino acids. The CDR3 DNA reads as TGTGCCAGCAGTTCGTACAATGAGCAGTTCTTC. It yields the protein CASSSYNEQFF.

The chain has TRBV4-3 and TRBJ2-1; 8 bases map to TRBD2. V lost 2 bases and J lost 8; bases outside the gene matches: 14. CDR3 length: 17 residues. CDR1 LGHNA and CDR2 YSLEER come from the germline V gene. CDR3 sequence reads: CASSQRLVAGFMHEQFF. The DNA for the CDR3 is TGCGCCAGCAGCCAAAGATTGGTAGCGGGATTCATGCATGAGCAGTTCTTC.

V usage is TRBV4-3 and J usage is TRBJ2-3; 12 bases are a match to TRBD2. The CDR3 is 20 residues long. Germline lookup yields CDR1 LGHNA and CDR2 YSLEER. V dropped 0 bases and J dropped 1; count of bases not matched to a gene: 11. This CDR3 is CASSQERLAGGPWGTDTQYF. The CDR3, as DNA: TGCGCCAGCAGCCAAGAACGGCTAGCGGGAGGGCCGTGGGGCACAGATACGCAGTATTTT.

The chain links TRBV18 to TRBJ1-1; possible D gene TRBD1, 6 bases. This CDR3 region has 13 residues. Germline V CDR1 and CDR2: KGHSH, LQKENI. V lost 10 bases and J lost 1, with 13 bases in between. The CDR3 sequence: CATQDRQNTEAFF. The CDR3 bases are TGTGCCACCCAAGACAGGCAGAACACTGAAGCTTTCTTT.

V usage is TRBV6-2 or TRBV6-3 and J usage is TRBJ2-3; D gene unclear. CDR1 and CDR2 (germline): MNHEY, SVGEGT. The CDR3 consists of 15 residues. Between the trimmed V and J ends, which lost 0 bases and 2 bases, there was a span of 9 bases. The CDR3 DNA sequence: TGTGCCAGCAGTTACTCGAGACGGGCCACAGATACGCAGTATTTT. This encodes CASSYSRRATDTQYF.

This clone was found a few times. This chain connects TRBV5-5 to TRBJ1-6; 9 bases fit TRBD1. The CDR3 is 15 residues long. The ends lost 4 bases at V and 8 bases at J; junction bases unmatched: 7. CDR1 is SGHKS, CDR2 YYEKEE, per germline (reference sequence). The CDR3 DNA reads TGTGCCAGCAGCGCACAGACAGGGGGTTATTCACCCCTCCACTTT. Translated: CASSAQTGGYSPLHF.

The chain combines TRBV5-1 with TRBJ2-3, with 11 bases identical to TRBD2. The germline gives CDR1 SGHRS, CDR2 YFSETQ. V trimming: 4 bases; J trimming: 0 bases; junction bases outside the gene matches: 4. This CDR3 region has 16 residues. The CDR3 DNA reads TGCGCCAGCAGCGACCGACTAGCGGGGAGCACAGATACGCAGTATTTT. Translation gives CASSDRLAGSTDTQYF. Full variable domain (remainder filled in from reference TRBV5-1 and TRBJ2-3): KAGVTQTPRYLIKTRGQQVTLSCSPISGHRSVSWYQQTPGQGLQFLFEYFSETQRNKGNFPGRFSGRQFSNSRSEMNVSTLELGDSALYLCASSDRLAGSTDTQYFGPGTRLTVL.

The sample holds a few counts of this clone. J is TRBJ1-1 and V is TRBV7-9, with 10 positions matching TRBD1. V lost 7 bases and J lost 6; bases outside the gene matches: 11. There are 15 residues in the CDR3. Per the germline V gene, CDR1 is SEHNR and CDR2 is FQNEAQ (reference sequence). CDR3 amino acids: CASTRLTGGKPEAFF. CDR3 nucleotide sequence: TGTGCCAGCACCCGTCTGACAGGGGGCAAGCCTGAAGCTTTCTTT.

A single count supports this clone. V gene TRBV29-1 combines with J gene TRBJ1-1, with D perhaps matching TRBD1 (5 bases). CDR3 length: 13 amino acids. V lost 6 bases, J lost 10 bases, and 21 bases lay in between. In germline, CDR1 is SQVTM, CDR2 ANQGSEA. CDR3 in DNA: TGCAGCGTCCCAGGCGGGGGTGGGTCCGGAGCTTTCTTT. Residues: CSVPGGGGSGAFF. Based on the CDR3 plus reference TRBV29-1 and TRBJ1-1, the full variable domain is SAVISQKPSRDICQRGTSLTIQCQVDSQVTMMFWYRQQPGQSLTLIATANQGSEATYESGFVIDKFPISRPNLTFSTLTVSNMSPEDSSIYLCSVPGGGGSGAFFGQGTRLTVV.

A remark on this clone: Different DNA sequences within this sample yield the same CDR3. V usage is TRBV9 and J usage is TRBJ2-7; 10 bases fit TRBD2. The CDR3 consists of 15 residues. Looked up from germline, CDR1 is SGDLS and CDR2 is YYNGEE. V shed 0 bases and J 4 bases; nucleotides not matched to a gene: 4. In DNA, the CDR3 is TGTGCCAGCAGCGTAGGAGCGGGAGGGCCGTACGAGCAGTACTTC. Translated: CASSVGAGGPYEQYF. Full variable domain (missing parts from reference TRBV9 and TRBJ2-7): DSGVTQTPKHLITATGQRVTLRCSPRSGDLSVYWYQQSLDQGLQFLIQYYNGEERAKGNILERFSAQQFPDLHSELNLSSLELGDSALYFCASSVGAGGPYEQYFGPGTRLTVT.

The chain carries TRBV27 and TRBJ1-5, with 9 bases that match TRBD1. Losses at the gene ends were 9 bases for V and 5 bases for J; bases not matched to a gene: 2. Germline CDR1 is MNHEY and CDR2 is SMNVEV (reference sequence). CDR3 length: 12 amino acids. The CDR3 DNA is TGTGCCAGTGGGACAGGGCATCAGCCCCAGCATTTT. Translation gives CASGTGHQPQHF.

The rearrangement uses TRBV15 and TRBJ1-5; weak D call: TRBD1 (6 bases). Per germline, CDR1 LNHNV and CDR2 YYDKDF (reference sequence). V was pared by 3 bases and J by 4 bases, with 13 bases between. The CDR3 is made up of 15 amino acids. The CDR3 loop is CATSSFGQRNQPQHF. CDR3 DNA sequence: TGTGCCACCAGCAGCTTCGGACAGAGGAATCAGCCCCAGCATTTT. Full variable domain (rest looked up from reference TRBV15 and TRBJ1-5): DAMVIQNPRYQVTQFGKPVTLSCSQTLNHNVMYWYQQKSSQAPKLLFHYYDKDFNNEADTPDNFQSRRPNTSFCFLDIRSPGLGDTAMYLCATSSFGQRNQPQHFGDGTRLSIL.

The gene calls are TRBV29-1 and TRBJ1-2; TRBD1 aligns across 7 bases. Trimming cost V 6 bases and J 6 bases; bases outside gene matches: 7. Germline assignment: CDR1 SQVTM and CDR2 ANQGSEA. The CDR3 has 12 amino acids. The CDR3 DNA reads as TGCAGCGTCGGGACGACAGGGAATGGCTACACCTTC. It translates to CSVGTTGNGYTF.